The 25 T cell receptor beta chains reported below all come from one sample, sequenced in a study of shared clonotypes between healthy human individuals. The repertoire was sequenced with immunoSEQ multiplex PCR; TCRdb's copy has only in-frame clones and lacks some. The data contain about 2,500,000 clones, around nine tenths of them seen just once; the ten biggest clones take up around 0.15%. Sequenced input: naive CD4+ T cells sorted from blood. Subset described: CD45RA+ positively selected. All receptors derive from a man in his late teens or twenties in good health.

This clone appeared a single time. This chain uses TRBV5-4 with TRBJ1-4; no definite D call. The CDR3 length is 14 residues. V was shortened by 4 bases and J by 5 bases, with 12 bases between the two germline ends. The germline gives CDR1 SGHNT, CDR2 YYREEE (reference sequence). The CDR3 DNA reads as TGTGCCAGCAGCCGAGGAAACTCAAATGAAAAACTGTTTTTT. Its translation: CASSRGNSNEKLFF.

The V call is TRBV10-3, the J call TRBJ2-5, with 8 bases aligning to TRBD1. The CDR3 sequence is 14 residues long. J gave up 4 bases and V 2 bases, and 3 bases lay outside the gene matches. Germline CDR1 and CDR2: ENHRY and SYGVKD. This chain's CDR3 is CAISEGTGGETQYF. Written as DNA, the CDR3 is TGTGCCATCAGTGAGGGGACAGGAGGAGAGACCCAGTACTTC.

This clone showed up just once. The chain has TRBV5-1 and TRBJ1-2; D unresolved. Germline-derived CDR1 and CDR2 are SGHRS and YFSETQ. This CDR3 spans 12 amino acids. The ends were cut back, 0 bases at V and 8 bases at J, with 8 bases in the middle. DNA for the CDR3: TGCGCCAGCAGCTTGGGACTTGACGGCTACACCTTC. Protein sequence: CASSLGLDGYTF.

For this clone: Other DNA sequences in the sample encode the same CDR3. The chain is built from TRBV19 and TRBJ2-1; D remains ambiguous. Trimming pared 3 bases from V and 0 bases from J, leaving 9 bases between. The CDR3 extends over 15 amino acids. Germline loops: CDR1 LNHDA, CDR2 SQIVND (reference sequence). The DNA for the CDR3 is TGTGCCAGTAGTATGGTCCGTAGCTCCTACAATGAGCAGTTCTTC. Its translation is CASSMVRSSYNEQFF.

The chain is built from TRBV5-1 and TRBJ1-1, with D perhaps matching TRBD1 (5 bases). Germline V gene data show CDR1 as SGHRS and CDR2 as YFSETQ. The V and J ends lost 0 bases and 5 bases respectively, with 17 bases between them. The CDR3 runs to 16 residues. The chain's CDR3 is CASSLGTTTKNTEAFF. For the CDR3, the DNA is TGCGCCAGCAGCTTGGGGACAACCACCAAGAATACTGAAGCTTTCTTT.

This chain links TRBV2 with TRBJ2-1; TRBD1 is a possible D gene (6 bases). The CDR3 length is 12 residues. Germline V CDR1 and CDR2: SNHLY, FYNNEI. The V gene lost 3 bases and the J gene lost 12 bases, with 12 bases spanning the gap. CDR3 in amino acids: CASSDQGQMQFF. CDR3 nucleotide sequence: TGTGCCAGCAGTGATCAGGGGCAGATGCAGTTCTTC.

This chain links TRBV6-5 with TRBJ2-1; D may match TRBD1 or TRBD2 (6 bases each). Germline CDR1 MNHEY, CDR2 SVGAGI. Deletions cut 0 bases from V and 6 bases from J, with 12 bases between. This CDR3 region has 15 residues. In nucleotides, the CDR3 is TGTGCCAGCAGTTACTCCGGGGGCGGGCGCAATGAGCAGTTCTTC. Protein sequence: CASSYSGGGRNEQFF.

This chain connects TRBV4-3 to TRBJ1-5; tentative D call: TRBD1 (5 bases). Between the trimmed V and J ends, which lost 0 bases and 2 bases, there was a span of 11 bases. The germline gives CDR1 LGHNA, CDR2 YSLEER. The CDR3 spans 16 residues. CDR3 sequence: CASSQDMGVGNQPQHF. DNA of the CDR3: TGCGCCAGCAGCCAAGATATGGGGGTGGGCAATCAGCCCCAGCATTTT.

V usage is TRBV11-3 and J usage is TRBJ2-2; D gene unclear. This CDR3 is built from 12 residues. Deletions cut 0 bases from V and 8 bases from J, with 4 bases between. Germline CDR1 SGHNT, CDR2 YENEEA. CDR3 DNA: TGTGCCAGCAGCTTAGAAGGAGGGGAGCTGTTTTTT. Its protein is CASSLEGGELFF. Full variable domain (rest looked up from reference TRBV11-3 and TRBJ2-2): EAGVVQSPRYKIIEKKQPVAFWCNPISGHNTLYWYLQNLGQGPELLIRYENEEAVDDSQLPKDRFSAERLKGVDSTLKIQPAELGDSAVYLCASSLEGGELFFGEGSRLTVL.

The chain has TRBV4-3 and TRBJ2-1; weak D call: TRBD2 (6 bases). Per germline, CDR1 LGHNA and CDR2 YSLEER. The CDR3 has 15 amino acids. Deletions cut 5 bases from V and 2 bases from J, with 13 bases between. The CDR3 nucleotides read TGCGCCAGCAGCTTGTGGGAGGCCACCTACAATGAGCAGTTCTTC. Amino acid sequence: CASSLWEATYNEQFF.

The rearrangement links TRBV7-6 to TRBJ2-7, with 8 bases aligning to TRBD2. CDR1 and CDR2 (germline): SGHVS, FNYEAQ. The CDR3 has 16 amino acids. V shed 0 bases, J shed 2 bases, and the junction held 6 bases outside the gene matches. CDR3 bases: TGTGCCAGCAGCTTAGCGAGTAGCGGGATGCCCTACGAGCAGTACTTC. Encoded protein: CASSLASSGMPYEQYF.

V usage is TRBV5-6 and J usage is TRBJ2-7; D possibly corresponds to TRBD2 (5 bases). Between the trimmed V and J ends, which lost 4 bases and 2 bases, there was a span of 10 bases. The germline CDR1 and CDR2 sequences are SGHDT and YYEEEE. The CDR3 sequence is 13 residues long. In DNA form, the CDR3 reads TGTGCCAGCAGCCTCGGACTTCCCTACGAGCAGTACTTC. It specifies CASSLGLPYEQYF.

In this sample, this clone turned up once. The chain employs TRBV9 and TRBJ1-2; maybe TRBD1 (5 bases). The CDR3 spans 15 residues. The germline V and J ends were trimmed by 1 base and 1 base, with 11 bases remaining between them. Germline V gives CDR1 SGDLS, CDR2 YYNGEE. The CDR3, as DNA: TGTGCCAGCAGCGTAAGGGACTTGGGTAACTATGGCTACACCTTC. Its protein product is CASSVRDLGNYGYTF.

This chain connects TRBV30 to TRBJ1-1; D unresolved. The germline CDR1 and CDR2 sequences are GTSNPN and SVGIG (reference sequence). This CDR3 spans 11 amino acids. Trimming left V 7 bases short and J 1 base short, with 7 bases between. CDR3 sequence: CALSPNTEAFF. The CDR3 nucleotides read TGTGCCTTGAGCCCGAACACTGAAGCTTTCTTT.

The J gene is TRBJ2-1, the V gene TRBV10-3, with 11 bases aligning to TRBD2. V gave up 4 bases and J gave up 6 bases; unmatched junction bases: 5. Germline V gene lookup returns CDR1 ENHRY and CDR2 SYGVKD. The CDR3 loop spans 15 amino acids. The CDR3 loop is CAISVALAGVNEQFF. DNA of the CDR3: TGTGCCATCAGTGTAGCACTAGCGGGAGTCAATGAGCAGTTCTTC.

V gene TRBV18 combines with J gene TRBJ1-4; weak D call: TRBD1 (6 bases). The V gene lost 2 bases and the J gene lost 10 bases, with 17 bases spanning the gap. The CDR3 extends over 15 amino acids. Germline V lookup: CDR1 KGHSH, CDR2 LQKENI. The DNA of the CDR3 is TGTGCCAGCTCACCATTAGCCAGGGGACTAGGAAAACTGTTTTTT. As protein: CASSPLARGLGKLFF.

Details on this clone: Other DNA sequences within the sample encode an identical CDR3. The V and J genes are TRBV2 and TRBJ2-5; no clear D gene. The germline V gene has CDR1 SNHLY and CDR2 FYNNEI. The V gene lost 7 bases and the J gene lost 2 bases, with 5 bases spanning the gap. The CDR3 contains 11 residues. CDR3 protein: CASTGQETQYF. CDR3 in DNA: TGTGCCAGCACCGGTCAAGAGACCCAGTACTTC.

For the CDR3, the DNA is TGCGCCAGCAGCCGGGACATCGGGGTCTACGAGCAGTACTTC. Translating it yields CASSRDIGVYEQYF. V and J are TRBV4-1 and TRBJ2-7; TRBD1 is a possible D gene (6 bases). CDR3 length: 14 residues. Trimming took 4 bases from V and 3 from J, leaving 13 bases between them. Germline-derived CDR1 and CDR2 are MGHRA and YSYEKL.

This chain joins TRBV25-1 and TRBJ2-1; possible D gene TRBD1, 6 bases. The germline gives CDR1 MGHDK, CDR2 SYGVNS. The CDR3 consists of 13 residues. V was clipped by 4 bases and J by 3 bases, with 7 bases between them. The CDR3 loop reads CASSGTVYNEQFF. CDR3 in DNA: TGTGCCAGCAGTGGGACAGTCTACAATGAGCAGTTCTTC.

The genes are TRBV30 and TRBJ2-7; D is uncertain. The CDR3 runs to 11 residues. CDR1 and CDR2 (germline): GTSNPN, SVGIG (reference sequence). Trimming pared 2 bases from V and 3 bases from J, leaving 5 bases between. The CDR3 spells CAWSHIYEQYF. The CDR3, as DNA: TGTGCCTGGAGTCATATCTACGAGCAGTACTTC.

V and J are TRBV9 and TRBJ2-6; a weak D match, TRBD2 (6 bases). The CDR3 totals 16 residues. Germline CDR1 and CDR2: SGDLS and YYNGEE. The V and J ends lost 6 bases and 1 base respectively, with 14 bases between them. The CDR3 nucleotides read TGTGCCAGCACCAGGGAGGCGGGGTCTGGGGCCAACGTCCTGACTTTC. This gives the protein CASTREAGSGANVLTF. The whole variable domain, remainder taken from reference TRBV9 and TRBJ2-6, is DSGVTQTPKHLITATGQRVTLRCSPRSGDLSVYWYQQSLDQGLQFLIQYYNGEERAKGNILERFSAQQFPDLHSELNLSSLELGDSALYFCASTREAGSGANVLTFGAGSRLTVL.

The J gene is TRBJ1-6, the V gene TRBV27; no clear D gene. Trimming removed 5 bases at V and 3 bases at J, with 11 bases between. CDR1 is MNHEY and CDR2 is SMNVEV in the germline V gene (reference sequence). The CDR3 spans 15 residues. CDR3 amino acids: CASSDQVRYNSPLHF. The CDR3 region has the DNA TGTGCCAGCAGTGATCAGGTGCGCTATAATTCACCCCTCCACTTT.

The gene calls are TRBV30 and TRBJ2-7, with 8 bases aligning to TRBD1. Germline V CDR1 and CDR2: GTSNPN, SVGIG (reference sequence). The V and J ends lost 0 bases and 9 bases, in that order; junction bases with no gene match: 1. CDR3 length: 11 amino acids. The chain's CDR3 is CAWSVGTGQYF. Here the CDR3 DNA reads TGTGCCTGGAGTGTAGGGACAGGGCAGTACTTC.

V gene TRBV7-3 combines with J gene TRBJ1-2; unclear D gene. CDR1 and CDR2 (germline): SGHTA, FQGTGA. The CDR3 is 13 amino acids. V was pared by 2 bases and J by 8 bases, with 12 bases between. The DNA for the CDR3 is TGTGCCAGCAGCTTAGACGGTCTGTTGGGCTACACCTTC. The encoded protein is CASSLDGLLGYTF.

V usage is TRBV5-4 and J usage is TRBJ2-1; D call uncertain. Per the germline V gene, CDR1 is SGHNT and CDR2 is YYREEE (reference sequence). CDR3 length equals 17 residues. Between the trimmed V and J ends, which lost 2 bases and 0 bases, there was a span of 15 bases. The CDR3: CASSFNSMRTSYNEQFF. Written as DNA, the CDR3 is TGTGCCAGCAGCTTTAACTCTATGCGAACCTCCTACAATGAGCAGTTCTTC.